Below, 25 T cell receptor beta chains from the same sample are listed, as sequenced in a study of CD8 T cells in ankylosing spondylitis. These TCRs' antigens remain unknown. Study-level results: Apparently characteristic of ankylosing spondylitis blood was a TCR beta motif (roughly eight highly homologous variants).

TCRdb re-called the 5' RACE reads through MiXCR, storing one row per CDR3 protein. The repertoire holds more than 500,000 distinct CDR3 sequences, with approximately 5% as singletons. Sample: blood, either unsorted or a sorted T cell fraction (not recorded which). The origin of the receptors is a male donor with ankylosing spondylitis.

This clonotype has ten or more counts. This sequence joins TRBV29-1 and TRBJ2-2; D gene ambiguous. The CDR3 covers 13 residues. The V end lost 6 bases, the J end lost 1 base, and 9 bases lay between the germline ends. In germline, CDR1 is SQVTM, CDR2 ANQGSEA. The chain's CDR3 is CSVQPENTGELFF. The CDR3 region has the DNA TGCAGCGTGCAGCCTGAGAACACCGGGGAGCTGTTTTTT.

The chain combines TRBV7-9 with TRBJ1-2; TRBD1 agrees at 10 bases. The junction had 5 bases not matched to a gene; V was cut back by 4 bases and J by 3 bases. CDR3 size: 15 residues. Germline V gene sequence: CDR1 SEHNR, CDR2 FQNEAQ (reference sequence). The CDR3 reads CASSSGQGEDYGYTF. The CDR3 bases are TGTGCCAGCAGCTCAGGACAGGGGGAAGACTATGGCTACACCTTC.

This clonotype was counted at least ten times. This chain joins TRBV11-1 and TRBJ2-6; 8 bases map to TRBD1. Trimming cost V 4 bases and J 2 bases; bases outside gene matches: 10. The germline V gene encodes CDR1 SGHAT and CDR2 FQDESV (reference sequence). CDR3 size: 18 residues. CDR3 residues: CASSSARQGITGANVLTF. The CDR3 DNA sequence: TGTGCCAGCAGCTCTGCGAGACAGGGGATAACTGGGGCCAACGTCCTGACTTTC. Full variable domain (remainder filled in from reference TRBV11-1 and TRBJ2-6): EAEVAQSPRYKITEKSQAVAFWCDPISGHATLYWYRQILGQGPELLVQFQDESVVDDSQLPKDRFSAERLKGVDSTLKIQPAELGDSAMYLCASSSARQGITGANVLTFGAGSRLTVL.

The sample holds many counts of this clonotype. This rearrangement joins TRBV6-5 to TRBJ2-1; no reliable D call. Trimming left V 2 bases short and J 8 bases short, with 16 bases between. The length of the CDR3 is 15 residues. Germline CDR1 MNHEY, CDR2 SVGAGI. The CDR3 DNA follows: TGTGCCAGCAGTTACCGGCCCGGGCTTCAAGATGAGCAGTTCTTC. This codes for CASSYRPGLQDEQFF.

This clonotype has a count of ten or more. The chain is built from TRBV3-1 and TRBJ2-7; D perhaps matches TRBD2 (5 bases). The CDR3 totals 15 residues. From germline, CDR1 is LGHDT and CDR2 YNNKEL (reference sequence). Trimming took 4 bases from V and 4 from J, leaving 17 bases between them. Written as DNA, the CDR3 is TGTGCCAGCAGCCGCTCTCCGGACTCCCAATACGAGCAGTACTTC. It specifies CASSRSPDSQYEQYF.

The sample holds many counts of this clonotype. The J gene is TRBJ1-5, the V gene TRBV29-1; D remains unclear. The CDR3 runs to 12 residues. The V end lost 7 bases, the J end lost 2 bases, and 9 bases lay between the germline ends. The germline V gene encodes CDR1 SQVTM and CDR2 ANQGSEA. For the CDR3, the DNA is TGCAGCGGACTTATCGGCAATCAGCCCCAGCATTTT. Translating gives CSGLIGNQPQHF.

This clonotype was counted ten times or more. V gene TRBV20-1 combines with J gene TRBJ2-3; tentatively, D is TRBD2 (6 bases). The CDR3 sequence is 14 residues long. Germline assignment: CDR1 DFQATT and CDR2 SNEGSKA (reference sequence). This CDR3 reads CSADRELRADTQYF. The CDR3 region has the DNA TGCAGCGCAGACCGGGAGCTTAGGGCAGATACGCAGTATTTT.

This clonotype was detected many times. The chain recombines TRBV10-3 with TRBJ2-3, with TRBD1 matching 9 bases. Per germline, CDR1 ENHRY and CDR2 SYGVKD. V shed 10 bases, J shed 0 bases, and the junction held 8 bases outside the gene matches. The CDR3 has 15 residues. The CDR3 sequence: CATTSGTGSTDTQYF. CDR3 in DNA: TGTGCCACCACTTCGGGGACAGGGAGCACAGATACGCAGTATTTT.

This clonotype was counted at least ten times. This chain joins TRBV20-1 and TRBJ2-1; the match to TRBD2 covers 8 bases. CDR3 length equals 13 residues. V shed 8 bases, J shed 0 bases, and the junction held 3 bases outside the gene matches. The germline CDR1 and CDR2 sequences are DFQATT and SNEGSKA (reference sequence). DNA for the CDR3: TGCAGTATAGCGGGAAGCTCCTACAATGAGCAGTTCTTC. It specifies CSIAGSSYNEQFF.

This clonotype was seen repeatedly, ten times or more. This chain uses TRBV28 with TRBJ1-4, with a tentative D call TRBD1 (5 bases). Trimming took off 3 bases at V and 5 bases at J, with 13 bases between the two ends. This CDR3 spans 15 amino acids. Germline V CDR1 and CDR2: MDHEN, SYDVKM. In DNA, the CDR3 is TGTGCCAGCAGTTTGGGGGGACGGGGAAATGAAAAACTGTTTTTT. Encoded protein: CASSLGGRGNEKLFF. Full variable domain (remainder filled in from reference TRBV28 and TRBJ1-4): DVKVTQSSRYLVKRTGEKVFLECVQDMDHENMFWYRQDPGLGLRLIYFSYDVKMKEKGDIPEGYSVSREKKERFSLILESASTNQTSMYLCASSLGGRGNEKLFFGSGTQLSVL.

This clonotype was observed at least ten times. At one boundary the junction diverges from the germline segment, which might be a read error. The chain uses TRBV7-7 and TRBJ2-1; D unresolved. Germline-derived CDR1 and CDR2 are SSHAT and FNYEAQ (reference sequence). The CDR3 has 15 amino acids. In DNA, the CDR3 is TGTGCTAGCAGCTTAGGGCTAGATGCCTACAATGAGCAGTTCTTC. Its protein is CASSLGLDAYNEQFF.

This clonotype has at least ten counts. V is TRBV10-3 and J is TRBJ1-2; possible D gene TRBD1, 5 bases. V lost 10 bases, J lost 1 base, and 19 bases lay in between. The CDR3 length is 15 residues. Germline values: CDR1 ENHRY, CDR2 SYGVKD. For the CDR3, the DNA is TGTGCCAGCGCGCCGGTTCGGGGGAGTAACTATGGCTACACCTTC. Its protein is CASAPVRGSNYGYTF.

This clonotype was seen more than once but under ten times. This rearrangement joins TRBV30 to TRBJ2-7, with no clear D. Trimming took off 4 bases at V and 0 bases at J, with 10 bases between the two ends. CDR3 size: 13 residues. The germline gives CDR1 GTSNPN, CDR2 SVGIG (reference sequence). This chain's CDR3 is CAWTGRGSYEQYF. The DNA of the CDR3 is TGTGCCTGGACAGGCAGAGGCTCCTACGAGCAGTACTTC.

The sample holds a few counts of this clonotype. The chain combines TRBV7-9 with TRBJ2-5; D assignment may be TRBD1 or TRBD2 (5 bases each). Germline V gene data show CDR1 as SEHNR and CDR2 as FQNEAQ (reference sequence). V was trimmed by 1 base and J by 5 bases, leaving 14 bases between them. The CDR3 is 15 amino acids. The CDR3 loop reads CASSLGHGAGETQYF. The CDR3, as DNA: TGTGCCAGCAGCTTAGGTCACGGGGCAGGGGAGACCCAGTACTTC.

This clonotype occurred many times. V gene TRBV12-3 or TRBV12-4 combines with J gene TRBJ2-1, with 9 positions matching TRBD1. The J segment lost 0 bases and the V segment lost 6 bases, leaving 6 bases of the junction unmatched. This CDR3 has 16 amino acids. CDR3 protein: CASRARDRVSYNEQFF. CDR3 coding DNA: TGTGCCAGCAGGGCCCGGGACAGGGTCTCCTACAATGAGCAGTTCTTC.

There are many counts of this clonotype. This chain uses TRBV27 with TRBJ2-7; D perhaps matches TRBD2 (6 bases). V lost 2 bases and J lost 6, with 17 bases in between. Germline-derived CDR1 and CDR2 are MNHEY and SMNVEV (reference sequence). There are 15 residues in the CDR3. CDR3 nucleotides: TGTGCCAGCAGTTTACAGCCGGAGGGACTGGCCGAGCAGTACTTC. Translation: CASSLQPEGLAEQYF.

Ten or more counts support this clonotype. V and J are TRBV4-3 and TRBJ2-7, with 7 bases aligning to TRBD2. The V segment lost 4 bases and the J segment 5 bases; nucleotides outside the gene matches: 14. Germline V gene lookup returns CDR1 LGHNA and CDR2 YSLEER. This CDR3 is 16 amino acids long. The CDR3 DNA is TGCGCCAGCAGCCCCACCGGGGAGGGACGGGGGAACGAGCAGTACTTC. The encoded protein is CASSPTGEGRGNEQYF.

This clonotype was seen many times. The chain links TRBV4-3 to TRBJ2-2; D possibly matches TRBD1 or TRBD2 (5 bases each). V was trimmed by 1 base and J by 8 bases, leaving 23 bases between them. This CDR3 contains 18 residues. The germline V gene encodes CDR1 LGHNA and CDR2 YSLEER. CDR3 protein: CASSQARDGATPRGELFF. The CDR3 DNA reads as TGCGCCAGCAGCCAAGCCCGGGACGGAGCTACTCCCCGGGGGGAGCTGTTTTTT.

The chain carries TRBV11-2 and TRBJ1-1; 8 positions match TRBD1. The CDR3 sequence is 16 residues long. Losses at the gene ends were 5 bases for V and 6 bases for J; bases not matched to a gene: 14. The germline CDR1 and CDR2 sequences are SGHAT and FQNNGV. The CDR3 DNA reads TGTGCCAGCAGCAGGATTCAGGGGGCTCTCTTCGCTGAAGCTTTCTTT. It codes for CASSRIQGALFAEAFF.

The table lists this clonotype with many counts. V is TRBV20-1 and J is TRBJ1-2, with D possibly being TRBD1 (5 bases). Trimming shortened V by 8 bases and J by 4 bases, and 14 bases separated the two germline ends. Per germline, CDR1 DFQATT and CDR2 SNEGSKA (reference sequence). CDR3 length: 12 amino acids. The CDR3 region is CSNPGGGYGYTF. The CDR3 bases are TGCAGTAATCCCGGGGGGGGCTATGGCTACACCTTC.

The CDR3 coding sequence is TGTGCCAGCAGTCCAGGGGGCTGGCAGCCCCAGCATTTT. This sequence encodes CASSPGGWQPQHF. The chain employs TRBV2 and TRBJ1-5, with 8 bases that match TRBD1. The CDR3 length is 13 residues. Per germline, CDR1 SNHLY and CDR2 FYNNEI. V shed 5 bases and J 7 bases; nucleotides not matched to a gene: 4. The whole variable domain, remainder taken from reference TRBV2 and TRBJ1-5, is EPEVTQTPSHQVTQMGQEVILRCVPISNHLYFYWYRQILGQKVEFLVSFYNNEISEKSEIFDDQFSVERPDGSNFTLKIRSTKLEDSAMYFCASSPGGWQPQHFGDGTRLSIL.

This clonotype appeared many times. This rearrangement joins TRBV29-1 to TRBJ2-7; possible D gene TRBD1, 5 bases. The CDR3 sequence is 13 residues long. Germline CDR1 reads SQVTM; CDR2 reads ANQGSEA. V lost 7 bases and J 3 bases, leaving 16 bases between the germline ends. The CDR3 nucleotides read TGCAGCGCCGGAACAGGTGGGGTCTACGAGCAGTACTTC. This sequence encodes CSAGTGGVYEQYF.

This clonotype was counted ten times or more. The chain carries TRBV7-9 and TRBJ2-2, with TRBD2 as a possible D gene (5 bases). The CDR3 consists of 13 residues. V shed 3 bases and J shed 6 bases, with 8 bases lying between them. Germline lookup yields CDR1 SEHNR and CDR2 FQNEAQ (reference sequence). The CDR3 spells CASSFRGAGELFF. The CDR3 coding sequence is TGTGCCAGCAGCTTCCGGGGAGCCGGGGAGCTGTTTTTT.

This clonotype was counted many times. V usage is TRBV5-1 and J usage is TRBJ2-6, with D perhaps matching TRBD1 (5 bases). CDR1 is SGHRS, CDR2 YFSETQ, per germline. The V gene lost 6 bases and the J gene lost 4 bases, with 17 bases spanning the gap. This CDR3 has 16 residues. DNA of the CDR3: TGCGCCAGCACCCGCCCCCCAGGGAACGGGGCCAACGTCCTGACTTTC. It is translated as CASTRPPGNGANVLTF.

This clonotype was detected many times. Relative to the germline gene, one junction end is altered; a read error may explain this. The V call is TRBV7-7, the J call TRBJ2-1; possibly TRBD2 for D (5 bases). Per the germline V gene, CDR1 is SSHAT and CDR2 is FNYEAQ (reference sequence). CDR3 length: 16 residues. The CDR3 coding sequence is TGTGCTAGCAGCTTAGCGTTTGGAAATGCCTACAATGAGCAGTTCTTC. It specifies CASSLAFGNAYNEQFF.